The present TCR beta chain was sequenced within a study of blood T cell repertoires in COVID-19. Across the whole study: Both acute and convalescent COVID-19 samples were obtained from the United States, Italy and Spain. PBMCs, B-cell-depleted T cells, or T cells provided the cDNA or gDNA that made up the material.

Trimming at V came to 1 base and at J to 4 bases, leaving 5 bases not matched to a gene. CDR3 length equals 16 residues. Germline CDR1 and CDR2: LGHDT and YNNKEL (reference sequence). Authors' methods: Cell counts per sample came from amplifying reference gene primers. Profiled with immunoSEQ multiplex PCR; TCRdb holds only in-frame clones, not every one. The V and J calls and clone size were taken over from that table, and D and trimming were inferred from the DNA. The sample lists roughly 150,000 clones, roughly 84% occurring once. This sequence was found in a woman aged 45-59 years in a cohort sampled during active or convalescent COVID-19. Input material: peripheral blood. The chain links TRBV3-1 (or the pseudogene TRBV3-2) to TRBJ2-7, with TRBD2 identical over 12 bases. The CDR3 region is CASSQGLAGVGYEQYF. The DNA for the CDR3 is TGTGCCAGCAGCCAAGGACTAGCGGGGGTCGGGTACGAGCAGTACTTC.